Sequencing of this T cell receptor (beta chain) was carried out in a study of CD8 T cells in Susac syndrome. RNA in amounts of about 0.5 to 1 ug was reverse transcribed with random hexamers. By means of immunoSEQ multiplex PCR, TCR beta CDR3 spanning 54 Vbeta and 13 Jbeta underwent amplification. In TCRdb, the immunoSEQ multiplex PCR reads were re-called with MiXCR into one record per CDR3 protein. The sample has roughly 140,000 distinct CDR3 sequences; about 94% are singletons. The CDR3 consists of 11 residues. Trimming stripped 2 bases from V and 6 bases from J, with 8 bases between. The germline CDR1 and CDR2 sequences are DFQATT and SNEGSKA (reference sequence).

J is TRBJ2-7 and V is TRBV20-1; D uncertain. This TCR was recovered from a human donor with Susac syndrome. Sequencing was done on a sample of CD4+ T cells from PBMCs. The CDR3 loop reads CSARLVAEQYF. The CDR3 DNA follows: TGCAGTGCTAGACTCGTTGCCGAGCAGTACTTC.